This passage covers 32 T cell receptor beta chains from one sample sequenced in a study of human T cells and chemical hapten exposure. The time point is: pre-sensitization, week 0. Documented treatment: therapeutic diphenylcyclopropenone sensitization with weekly scalp DPC. MiXCR was run by TCRdb on the RACE reads, yielding one entry per CDR3 protein. The repertoire includes under 400,000 distinct CDR3 sequences, 5.1% of them detected once, and just over 2.5% sits in the top ten. The sample consisted of whole blood, taken in connection with sensitization to the hapten diphenylcyclopropenone (DPC). The receptors stem from a woman between 45 and 60 years old with alopecia areata. Some clones in this sample may be carry-over from other donors' samples.

This clonotype has only a few counts. The chain carries TRBV20-1 and TRBJ2-2; 12 bases are a match to TRBD2. This CDR3 is built from 14 residues. V trimming: 5 bases; J trimming: 6 bases; junction bases outside the gene matches: 4. Germline-derived CDR1 and CDR2 are DFQATT and SNEGSKA (reference sequence). The CDR3 region has the DNA TGCAGTGCTTTTGGACTAGCGGGATCCGGGGAGCTGTTTTTT. It translates to CSAFGLAGSGELFF.

This clonotype was picked up many times. This chain uses TRBV11-2 with TRBJ2-7, with TRBD2 matching over 7 bases. J gave up 2 bases and V 2 bases, and 6 bases lay outside the gene matches. The CDR3 length is 15 residues. Germline CDR1 and CDR2: SGHAT and FQNNGV. CDR3 loop: CASSLQAGIPYEQYF. The CDR3 bases are TGTGCCAGCAGCTTACAAGCGGGAATACCCTACGAGCAGTACTTC.

This clonotype has a handful of counts. The chain carries TRBV20-1 and TRBJ2-3, with 8 bases matching TRBD2. Germline V gene data show CDR1 as DFQATT and CDR2 as SNEGSKA (reference sequence). Trimming cost V 4 bases and J 6 bases; bases outside gene matches: 9. The CDR3 loop spans 14 amino acids. In DNA form, the CDR3 reads TGCAGTGCTACCCTCGGCGGGGGGCTCGATACGCAGTATTTT. As protein: CSATLGGGLDTQYF.

This clonotype was counted between two and nine times. This chain joins TRBV7-2 and TRBJ2-1; TRBD2 matches at 7 bases. The CDR3 is 15 residues long. J lost 5 bases, V lost 1 base, and 5 bases had no gene match. Germline values: CDR1 SGHTA, CDR2 FQGNSA. The CDR3 nucleotides read TGTGCCAGCAGCTTAGAAGGGACTACCCACAATGAGCAGTTCTTC. This codes for CASSLEGTTHNEQFF.

The table lists this clonotype with many counts. This sequence joins TRBV7-3 and TRBJ1-1; tentatively, D is TRBD1 (5 bases). The CDR3 sequence is 14 residues long. V dropped 2 bases and J dropped 4 bases, with 11 bases sitting between them. Germline V gene data show CDR1 as SGHTA and CDR2 as FQGTGA. In DNA form, the CDR3 reads TGTGCCAGCAGCTTACAGGGCTGGGGCACTGAAGCTTTCTTT. The encoded protein is CASSLQGWGTEAFF.

The sample holds many counts of this clonotype. The CDR3 region is CASKGRNSNQPQHF. As DNA, the CDR3 is TGTGCCAGCAAGGGGCGAAATAGCAATCAGCCCCAGCATTTT. The chain links TRBV2 to TRBJ1-5; D possibly corresponds to TRBD1 (5 bases). V lost 7 bases and J 0 bases, leaving 10 bases between the germline ends. The CDR3 totals 14 residues. Germline-derived CDR1 and CDR2 are SNHLY and FYNNEI.

The chain couples TRBV7-2 to TRBJ1-5; D ambiguous. V was pared by 0 bases and J by 5 bases, with 11 bases between. Germline V gene sequence: CDR1 SGHTA, CDR2 FQGNSA. The CDR3 spans 15 residues. The CDR3 nucleotides are TGTGCCAGCAGCTTAGCTCCGGCACTAGATCAGCCCCAGCATTTT. It specifies CASSLAPALDQPQHF.

This clonotype was counted at least ten times. The V call is TRBV20-1, the J call TRBJ2-3; TRBD2 might be the D (6 bases). In germline, CDR1 is DFQATT, CDR2 SNEGSKA (reference sequence). The CDR3 is made up of 15 amino acids. Deletions cut 0 bases from V and 4 bases from J, with 14 bases between. The CDR3 sequence: CSARDVGGWSDTQYF. As DNA, the CDR3 is TGCAGTGCTAGAGATGTGGGGGGTTGGTCAGATACGCAGTATTTT.

The rearrangement uses TRBV20-1 and TRBJ1-3; 8 bases fit TRBD1. V lost 6 bases and J lost 4; bases outside the gene matches: 8. Germline V lookup: CDR1 DFQATT, CDR2 SNEGSKA (reference sequence). The CDR3 covers 14 residues. The CDR3 DNA is TGCAGTGCATGGACAGGGAATTCCGGAAACACCATATATTTT. Translated, it gives CSAWTGNSGNTIYF.

The chain combines TRBV7-6 with TRBJ1-5; the D is unclear. Per germline, CDR1 SGHVS and CDR2 FNYEAQ. The CDR3 is made up of 18 amino acids. The V end lost 1 base, the J end lost 2 bases, and 18 bases lay between the germline ends. The CDR3 nucleotides are TGTGCCAGCAGCTTAGGTCCCCGCATGTCTTCTCGCAATCAGCCCCAGCATTTT. It yields the protein CASSLGPRMSSRNQPQHF.

This clonotype occurred a few times. J is TRBJ1-1 and V is TRBV20-1; D uncertain. CDR3 length: 11 residues. Trimming cost V 6 bases and J 0 bases, with 5 bases left between them. Germline V gives CDR1 DFQATT, CDR2 SNEGSKA (reference sequence). CDR3 in DNA: TGCAGTGCCTCGATGAACACTGAAGCTTTCTTT. Its protein product is CSASMNTEAFF.

This clonotype was seen repeatedly, ten times or more. The chain recombines TRBV3-1 with TRBJ2-2; D remains unclear. The V end was cut by 1 base, the J end by 0 bases, with 6 bases between. Germline lookup yields CDR1 LGHDT and CDR2 YNNKEL (reference sequence). The CDR3 totals 15 residues. Written as DNA, the CDR3 is TGTGCCAGCAGCCAAGCCCCTCCGAACACCGGGGAGCTGTTTTTT. It is translated as CASSQAPPNTGELFF. The variable domain in full, completed from reference TRBV3-1 and TRBJ2-2, reads DTAVSQTPKYLVTQMGNDKSIKCEQNLGHDTMYWYKQDSKKFLKIMFSYNNKELIINETVPNRFSPKSPDKAHLNLHINSLELGDSAVYFCASSQAPPNTGELFFGEGSRLTVL.

The chain has TRBV25-1 and TRBJ2-3; D unclear. Germline lookup yields CDR1 MGHDK and CDR2 SYGVNS. Trimming stripped 5 bases from V and 5 bases from J, with 11 bases between. The CDR3 spans 13 residues. CDR3 sequence reads: CASSSFNGDTQYF. The CDR3 DNA is TGTGCCAGCAGTTCCTTTAACGGAGATACGCAGTATTTT.

This clonotype was seen many times. The V and J genes are TRBV5-6 and TRBJ1-1; D is undetermined. Germline V CDR1 and CDR2: SGHDT, YYEEEE. This CDR3 contains 15 residues. V lost 0 bases, J lost 1 base, and 10 bases lay in between. CDR3 nucleotides: TGTGCCAGCAGCTTGGCAGGTCAGACGAACACTGAAGCTTTCTTT. Translated: CASSLAGQTNTEAFF. Looking up the rest from reference TRBV5-6 and TRBJ1-1 gives the full variable domain: DAGVTQSPTHLIKTRGQQVTLRCSPKSGHDTVSWYQQALGQGPQFIFQYYEEEERQRGNFPDRFSGHQFPNYSSELNVNALLLGDSALYLCASSLAGQTNTEAFFGQGTRLTVV.

The V and J genes are TRBV9 and TRBJ2-7; D may be TRBD1 or TRBD2 (5 bases each). V lost 1 base to trimming and J lost 0 bases, with 14 bases between them. The CDR3 covers 16 residues. Germline CDR1 is SGDLS and CDR2 is YYNGEE. CDR3 region: CASSVRGDLNSYEQYF. CDR3 in DNA: TGTGCCAGCAGCGTAAGAGGGGACCTTAACTCCTACGAGCAGTACTTC.

This clonotype was recorded a few times. V and J are TRBV13 and TRBJ1-2; 7 bases are a match to TRBD1. The CDR3 extends over 14 amino acids. Per germline, CDR1 PRHDT and CDR2 FYEKMQ (reference sequence). With V trimmed by 5 bases and J by 8 bases, 11 bases remained unmatched. CDR3 loop: CASSLDTGAAGYTF. CDR3 DNA: TGTGCCAGCAGCCTGGATACAGGGGCAGCGGGCTACACCTTC. Combining the CDR3 with reference TRBV13 and TRBJ1-2 gives the whole variable domain AAGVIQSPRHLIKEKRETATLKCYPIPRHDTVYWYQQGPGQDPQFLISFYEKMQSDKGSIPDRFSAQQFSDYHSELNMSSLELGDSALYFCASSLDTGAAGYTFGSGTRLTVV.

The chain is built from TRBV20-1 and TRBJ1-2; the D gene is possibly TRBD1 (5 bases). The CDR3 sequence is 13 residues long. Germline V CDR1 and CDR2: DFQATT, SNEGSKA (reference sequence). V lost 5 bases and J 2 bases, leaving 12 bases between the germline ends. The CDR3 loop reads CSAGTRGNYGYTF. DNA of the CDR3: TGCAGTGCTGGGACCCGGGGCAACTATGGCTACACCTTC.

Many counts were recorded for this clonotype. The chain has TRBV28 and TRBJ2-5, with TRBD2 as a possible D gene (5 bases). Trimming left V 3 bases short and J 7 bases short, with 21 bases between. This CDR3 has 16 residues. Germline V gives CDR1 MDHEN, CDR2 SYDVKM. The CDR3 protein is CASSFASGGRGRTQYF. CDR3 nucleotides: TGTGCCAGCAGTTTTGCGAGCGGAGGCCGGGGAAGGACCCAGTACTTC.

The CDR3 here is CASSLGGWDTNNYGYTF. In DNA form, the CDR3 reads TGTGCCAGCAGTTTAGGGGGCTGGGACACCAATAACTATGGCTACACCTTC. The V call is TRBV12-3 or TRBV12-4, the J call TRBJ1-2, with D maybe TRBD1 (6 bases). CDR3 length: 17 amino acids. The germline V and J ends were trimmed by 1 base and 1 base, with 16 bases remaining between them.

The chain links TRBV7-2 to TRBJ2-3, with a tentative D call TRBD2 (6 bases). With 5 bases removed from V and 0 bases from J, the gap between germline ends came to 12 bases. Germline assignment: CDR1 SGHTA and CDR2 FQGNSA. The CDR3 runs 15 residues. DNA of the CDR3: TGTGCCAGCAGCCTTCCGGGACTGAGCACAGATACGCAGTATTTT. Protein product: CASSLPGLSTDTQYF.

This clonotype was seen repeatedly, ten times or more. This chain joins TRBV9 and TRBJ1-2; 9 bases are a match to TRBD1. In germline, CDR1 is SGDLS, CDR2 YYNGEE. J lost 7 bases, V lost 0 bases, and 10 bases had no gene match. This CDR3 contains 16 residues. Here the CDR3 reads CASSVVRAGQGGGYTF. CDR3 sequence (DNA): TGTGCCAGCAGCGTAGTCCGGGCGGGACAGGGAGGTGGCTACACCTTC. The full variable domain, rest sourced from reference TRBV9 and TRBJ1-2, is DSGVTQTPKHLITATGQRVTLRCSPRSGDLSVYWYQQSLDQGLQFLIQYYNGEERAKGNILERFSAQQFPDLHSELNLSSLELGDSALYFCASSVVRAGQGGGYTFGSGTRLTVV.

This clonotype has ten or more counts. The V and J genes are TRBV6-6 and TRBJ2-2; 12 bases fit TRBD1. CDR1 is MNHNY, CDR2 SVGAGI, per germline (reference sequence). The CDR3 has 16 amino acids. Unmatched junction bases numbered 5, after V lost 2 bases and J lost 7 bases. CDR3 sequence (DNA): TGTGCCAGCAGTTACGGGACAGGGGGCTCCAACGGGGAGCTGTTTTTT. This gives the protein CASSYGTGGSNGELFF.

This clonotype was recorded many times. The chain joins TRBV3-1 to TRBJ2-2; D is unresolved. The CDR3 length is 15 residues. Germline V gene sequence: CDR1 LGHDT, CDR2 YNNKEL (reference sequence). V was trimmed by 2 bases and J by 3 bases, leaving 10 bases between them. The chain's CDR3 is CASSQSFWDTGELFF. CDR3 in DNA: TGTGCCAGCAGCCAATCTTTTTGGGACACCGGGGAGCTGTTTTTT.

The chain has TRBV6-1 and TRBJ1-1; D not certain. Trimming took 2 bases from V and 3 from J, leaving 13 bases between them. This CDR3 is built from 15 residues. The germline CDR1 and CDR2 sequences are MNHNS and SASEGT. The CDR3 region is CASSELTGQYTEAFF. Written as DNA, the CDR3 is TGTGCCAGCAGTGAATTAACGGGCCAATACACTGAAGCTTTCTTT.

This clonotype was seen repeatedly, ten times or more. The V and J genes are TRBV6-5 and TRBJ2-7, with TRBD1 identical over 9 bases. Germline V gene data show CDR1 as MNHEY and CDR2 as SVGAGI. The CDR3 sequence is 13 residues long. J gave up 3 bases and V 4 bases, and 1 base lay outside the gene matches. CDR3 loop: CASSWGQGYEQYF. In DNA, the CDR3 is TGTGCCAGCAGTTGGGGACAGGGCTACGAGCAGTACTTC.

This clonotype was seen ten or more times. The CDR3 DNA is TGTGCCACAAGGCGGGACAGTGCAGGCTACACCTTC. It specifies CATRRDSAGYTF. This chain joins TRBV27 and TRBJ1-2, with 7 bases matching TRBD1. Trimming at V came to 10 bases and at J to 8 bases, leaving 10 bases not matched to a gene. The germline CDR1 and CDR2 sequences are MNHEY and SMNVEV (reference sequence). CDR3 length: 12 amino acids.

The CDR3 loop is CASSQGGYLGGYTF. DNA for the CDR3: TGTGCCAGCAGCCAAGGAGGATACCTTGGTGGCTACACCTTC. The rearrangement links TRBV16 to TRBJ1-2, with D hard to call. In germline, CDR1 is KGHSY, CDR2 FQNENV. There are 14 residues in the CDR3. V was pared by 2 bases and J by 7 bases, with 14 bases between.

This clonotype occurred many times. The chain is built from TRBV9 and TRBJ2-3, with D possibly matching TRBD2 (5 bases). The CDR3 runs 19 residues. Germline V lookup: CDR1 SGDLS, CDR2 YYNGEE. V lost 0 bases to trimming and J lost 4 bases, with 24 bases between them. The CDR3 sequence is CASSVAARRGSPGADTQYF. In DNA form, the CDR3 reads TGTGCCAGCAGCGTAGCTGCCAGGAGAGGGAGCCCCGGGGCAGATACGCAGTATTTT.

This clonotype has at least ten counts. The V gene is TRBV9, the J gene TRBJ2-7; D tentatively fits TRBD1 or TRBD2 (5 bases each). The CDR3 is 15 amino acids. Germline V gene lookup returns CDR1 SGDLS and CDR2 YYNGEE. Between the trimmed V and J ends, which lost 4 bases and 3 bases, there was a span of 17 bases. The CDR3 nucleotides read TGTGCCAGCAGCTCTACCCCGGGACCCGACTACGAGCAGTACTTC. This sequence encodes CASSSTPGPDYEQYF.

This clonotype was recorded many times. The chain combines TRBV12-3 or TRBV12-4 with TRBJ2-7; 10 bases line up with TRBD1. The ends lost 5 bases at V and 5 bases at J; junction bases unmatched: 9. The CDR3 has 15 residues. Here the CDR3 reads CASSPMTGGLNEQYF. The CDR3 DNA reads TGTGCCAGCAGTCCGATGACAGGGGGCCTAAACGAGCAGTACTTC.

This sequence joins TRBV3-1 and TRBJ1-1, with 10 bases lining up with TRBD1. Looked up from germline, CDR1 is LGHDT and CDR2 is YNNKEL (reference sequence). The CDR3 totals 14 residues. V trimming: 1 base; J trimming: 7 bases; junction bases outside the gene matches: 3. CDR3 coding DNA: TGTGCCAGCAGCCAAGTGGGGGACAGGGGTGAAGCTTTCTTT. It yields the protein CASSQVGDRGEAFF. The variable domain in full, with the rest retrieved from reference TRBV3-1 and TRBJ1-1, is DTAVSQTPKYLVTQMGNDKSIKCEQNLGHDTMYWYKQDSKKFLKIMFSYNNKELIINETVPNRFSPKSPDKAHLNLHINSLELGDSAVYFCASSQVGDRGEAFFGQGTRLTVV.

This clonotype has a count of ten or more. Here the CDR3 reads CASSRDSSNEKLFF. The CDR3 DNA is TGTGCCAGCTCCCGGGACAGCTCTAATGAAAAACTGTTTTTT. The gene calls are TRBV7-2 and TRBJ1-4; 7 nucleotides align to TRBD1. V lost 8 bases, J lost 3 bases, and 6 bases stayed unmatched. Germline values: CDR1 SGHTA, CDR2 FQGNSA. The CDR3 extends over 14 amino acids.